Presented here are 12 T cell receptor beta chains from one specimen sequenced in a study of shared clonotypes between healthy human individuals. CD45RO-negative cells were positively selected for CCR7, leaving out terminally differentiated effector memory CD45RA+ cells. Only in-frame clones appear in the TCRdb table, and some are missing; sequencing was by immunoSEQ multiplex PCR. Of about 2 million clones listed, just under 95% were seen once; the top ten hold 0.9% to 1.5%. The sequenced sample was naive CD8+ T cells sorted from blood. The receptors were gathered from a man aged 18 to 29 in good health.

The gene calls are TRBV5-1 and TRBJ2-7, with 8 bases fitting TRBD1. V trimming: 4 bases; J trimming: 10 bases; junction bases outside the gene matches: 4. The CDR3 is made up of 11 amino acids. The germline CDR1 and CDR2 sequences are SGHRS and YFSETQ. DNA of the CDR3: TGCGCCAGCAGCCTCGGACAGGGTCAGTACTTC. Its translation is CASSLGQGQYF.

The chain has TRBV9 and TRBJ2-7; TRBD2 matches 9 bases. Germline CDR1 is SGDLS and CDR2 is YYNGEE. Losses at the gene ends were 5 bases for V and 4 bases for J; bases not matched to a gene: 4. The CDR3 runs to 13 residues. The CDR3 region is CASSSGSWYEQYF. The CDR3, as DNA: TGTGCCAGCAGTAGCGGGAGTTGGTACGAGCAGTACTTC.

The rearrangement joins TRBV5-1 to TRBJ2-1; tentative D call: TRBD2 (5 bases). CDR1 SGHRS and CDR2 YFSETQ come from the germline V gene. V gave up 5 bases and J gave up 2 bases, with 8 bases separating them. The CDR3 spans 13 residues. The CDR3 reads CASRSGTYNEQFF. CDR3 nucleotide sequence: TGCGCCAGCAGATCGGGAACCTACAATGAGCAGTTCTTC.

The V and J genes are TRBV7-9 and TRBJ2-7; 8 positions agree with TRBD1. Germline-derived CDR1 and CDR2 are SEHNR and FQNEAQ (reference sequence). The CDR3 runs 14 residues. The J segment lost 3 bases and the V segment lost 5 bases, leaving 6 bases of the junction unmatched. As DNA, the CDR3 is TGTGCCAGCAGCCCGACAGGGGAAGACTACGAGCAGTACTTC. It specifies CASSPTGEDYEQYF.

J is TRBJ1-1 and V is TRBV6-5; D ambiguous. CDR3 size: 15 residues. Germline V gene sequence: CDR1 MNHEY, CDR2 SVGAGI. Deletions cut 6 bases from V and 1 base from J, with 15 bases between. The CDR3 spells CASSRQYGPNTEAFF. The CDR3 DNA reads as TGTGCCAGCAGCCGACAATACGGGCCGAACACTGAAGCTTTCTTT.

The rearrangement uses TRBV5-6 and TRBJ2-7, with D perhaps matching TRBD1 (5 bases). Germline CDR1 SGHDT, CDR2 YYEEEE. This CDR3 is 15 amino acids long. With 2 bases removed from V and 2 bases from J, the gap between germline ends came to 14 bases. The CDR3 DNA sequence: TGTGCCAGCAGCTTCCTAGGGGCTCCTCCCTACGAGCAGTACTTC. Protein sequence: CASSFLGAPPYEQYF.

This rearrangement joins TRBV11-2 to TRBJ1-1, with TRBD1 matching over 10 bases. The V segment lost 5 bases and the J segment 4 bases; nucleotides outside the gene matches: 7. The CDR3 runs to 15 residues. Germline-derived CDR1 and CDR2 are SGHAT and FQNNGV. The CDR3 DNA reads TGTGCCAGCAGCAAGGAAGGACAGGGGGGCACTGAAGCTTTCTTT. It specifies CASSKEGQGGTEAFF.

The rearrangement uses TRBV2 and TRBJ2-7; possibly TRBD1 for D (6 bases). From germline, CDR1 is SNHLY and CDR2 FYNNEI. CDR3 size: 15 residues. Trimming removed 3 bases from V and 3 bases from J, with 15 bases in between. CDR3 region: CASSDQQGPNYEQYF. The CDR3 nucleotides are TGTGCCAGCAGTGATCAACAGGGCCCCAACTACGAGCAGTACTTC. Complete variable domain (other parts from reference TRBV2 and TRBJ2-7): EPEVTQTPSHQVTQMGQEVILRCVPISNHLYFYWYRQILGQKVEFLVSFYNNEISEKSEIFDDQFSVERPDGSNFTLKIRSTKLEDSAMYFCASSDQQGPNYEQYFGPGTRLTVT.

This clone was recorded once. This chain uses TRBV19 with TRBJ2-7, with 7 positions matching TRBD2. CDR1 and CDR2 from the germline V gene are LNHDA and SQIVND (reference sequence). The CDR3 spans 13 residues. The junction had 7 bases not matched to a gene; V was cut back by 9 bases and J by 2 bases. In DNA, the CDR3 is TGTGCCAGCCAACCGCGGGAGACCTACGAGCAGTACTTC. This codes for CASQPRETYEQYF.

The chain links TRBV1 to TRBJ2-7; the DNA was not compared with TRBD2, the D call given in the table. TRBV1 is given as a pseudogene. The CDR3 extends over 19 amino acids. The CDR3 loop reads CTSSPMGLTNGRLGYEQYF. CDR3 nucleotide sequence: TGCACCAGCAGCCCCATGGGACTGACGAACGGAAGGCTAGGCTACGAGCAGTACTTC.

The sample holds one count of this clone. J is TRBJ2-1 and V is TRBV4-1; 9 positions match TRBD2. CDR1 and CDR2 (germline): MGHRA, YSYEKL. V was clipped by 1 base and J by 7 bases; unmatched bases: 14. The CDR3 spans 18 residues. Written as DNA, the CDR3 is TGCGCCAGCAGCCAAGTATCAACCGGGACTAGCCGATGGAATGAGCAGTTCTTC. It translates to CASSQVSTGTSRWNEQFF.

For the CDR3, the DNA is TGTGCCAGCAGTGACGCGCCAGCAGATTTCTTTTCCTACGAGCAGTACTTC. It codes for CASSDAPADFFSYEQYF. This chain joins TRBV2 and TRBJ2-7; D uncertain. CDR3 length equals 17 residues. The V and J ends lost 3 bases and 1 base respectively, with 19 bases between them. CDR1 and CDR2 from the germline V gene are SNHLY and FYNNEI.